This is a list of T cell receptor beta chains from one sample in a study of blood T cell repertoires in COVID-19. Sequenced by immunoSEQ multiplex PCR; TCRdb stores in-frame clones only, minus some. The table has some 140,000 clones, more than 75% seen once. The sample was peripheral blood. These receptors all stem from a woman aged 70 to 79 with COVID-19, enrolled during active disease. Each CDR3 is given with its conserved first and last residue. The D gene is left open where the match is weak.

d_call	v_call	j_call	cdr3_aa
TRBD2	TRBV2	TRBJ2-1	CATRGRGDEQFF
-	TRBV3-1/TRBV3-2	TRBJ1-3	CASSLLPDSGNTIYF
-	TRBV28	TRBJ1-6	CASSLGGMGSPLHF
TRBD2	TRBV7-7	TRBJ2-5	CASSPSLGLAGKETQYF
-	TRBV5-4	TRBJ1-2	CASSLADIYGYTF
TRBD1	TRBV27	TRBJ1-6	CASRTGAVYSPLHF
-	TRBV28	TRBJ2-7	CASSPPARGEQYF
TRBD1	TRBV5-4	TRBJ2-7	CASSFQDRVSYEQYF
TRBD1	TRBV28	TRBJ1-1	CASSSRDSEAFF
-	TRBV2	TRBJ1-2	CASNPTGTGGYTF
TRBD1	TRBV2	TRBJ1-2	CASSTQQGYGYTF
TRBD1	TRBV7-2	TRBJ1-1	CASSPGQGGGESAFF
-	TRBV6-2/TRBV6-3	TRBJ1-2	CASSSTPGHIYGYTF
-	TRBV11-2	TRBJ1-1	CASSLGRYEAFF
-	TRBV2	TRBJ1-2	CASSEETDYGYTF
-	TRBV5-4	TRBJ2-2	CASSLTDNTGELFF
TRBD2	TRBV29-1	TRBJ2-1	CSVAGTSGGGSYNEQFF
TRBD2	TRBV2	TRBJ2-3	CASSSGGGSADTQYF
-	TRBV18	TRBJ2-5	CASSPPNQAGRQETQYF
-	TRBV7-9	TRBJ2-1	CASSLIGSGGSDEQFF
TRBD2	TRBV7-2	TRBJ2-1	CASIRTSGGRSEQFF
-	TRBV6-5	TRBJ1-2	CASRRGSSYTF
-	TRBV7-2	TRBJ1-5	CASSLEAASGRAQHF
TRBD1	TRBV7-9	TRBJ1-4	CASSPGQGGNEKLFF
TRBD1	TRBV7-2	TRBJ1-3	CASSLVIGGQGVGNTIYF
-	TRBV4-1	TRBJ1-1	CASTVDPGVNTEAFF
TRBD1	TRBV5-1	TRBJ1-4	CASSPGQDFNEKLFF
TRBD1	TRBV7-6	TRBJ1-2	CASSSLTRDRDNGYTF
TRBD2	TRBV11-2	TRBJ2-3	CASSFERGGSDTQYF
-	TRBV5-5	TRBJ2-1	CASSLAGVSSYNEQFF
-	TRBV30	TRBJ2-2	CAWRGNGDTGELFF
-	TRBV7-9	TRBJ2-1	CASSLRGENEQFF
TRBD1	TRBV30	TRBJ1-3	CAWSGGQGRPGNTIYF
-	TRBV19	TRBJ1-3	CASSSQASTGNTIYF
-	TRBV6-5	TRBJ1-1	CASRLSIRSEAFF
-	TRBV15	TRBJ2-1	CATSSPGNEQFF